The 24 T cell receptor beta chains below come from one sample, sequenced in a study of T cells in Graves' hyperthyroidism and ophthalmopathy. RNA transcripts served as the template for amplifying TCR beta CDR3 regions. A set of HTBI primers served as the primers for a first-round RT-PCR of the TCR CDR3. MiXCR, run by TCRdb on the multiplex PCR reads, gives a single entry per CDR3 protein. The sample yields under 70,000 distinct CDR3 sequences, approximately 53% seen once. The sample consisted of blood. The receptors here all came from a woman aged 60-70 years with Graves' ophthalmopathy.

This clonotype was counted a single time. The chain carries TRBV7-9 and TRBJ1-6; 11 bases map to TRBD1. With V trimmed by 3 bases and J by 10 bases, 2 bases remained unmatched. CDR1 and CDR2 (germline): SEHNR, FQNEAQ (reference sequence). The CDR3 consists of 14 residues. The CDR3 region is CASSLGQGVSPLHF. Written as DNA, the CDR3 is TGTGCCAGCAGCTTGGGACAGGGGGTCTCACCCCTCCACTTT.

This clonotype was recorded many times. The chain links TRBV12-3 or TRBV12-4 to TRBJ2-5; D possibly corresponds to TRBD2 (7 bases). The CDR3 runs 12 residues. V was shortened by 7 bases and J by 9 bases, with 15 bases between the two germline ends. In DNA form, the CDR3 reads TGTGCCAGCAACCAAGGGGGGGGGGCCCAGTACTTC. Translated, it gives CASNQGGGAQYF.

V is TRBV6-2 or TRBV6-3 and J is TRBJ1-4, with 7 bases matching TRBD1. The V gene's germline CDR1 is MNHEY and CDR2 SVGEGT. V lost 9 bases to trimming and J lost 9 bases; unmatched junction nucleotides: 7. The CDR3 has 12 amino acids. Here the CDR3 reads CASSRQGKKLFF. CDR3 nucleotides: TGTGCCAGTAGTCGACAGGGTAAAAAACTGTTTTTT.

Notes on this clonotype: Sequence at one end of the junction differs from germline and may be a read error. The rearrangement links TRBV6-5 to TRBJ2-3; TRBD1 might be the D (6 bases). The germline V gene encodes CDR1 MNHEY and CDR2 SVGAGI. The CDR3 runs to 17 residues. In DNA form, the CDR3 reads TGTGCCAGCACTTACCAGGGATCAGGGGTAGGCACAGATACGCAGTATTTT. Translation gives CASTYQGSGVGTDTQYF.

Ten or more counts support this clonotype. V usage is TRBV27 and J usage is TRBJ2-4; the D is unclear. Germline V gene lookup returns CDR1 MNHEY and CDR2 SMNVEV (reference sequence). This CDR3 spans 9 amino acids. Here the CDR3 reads CAGVDIQYF. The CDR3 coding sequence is TGTGCTGGGGTGGACATTCAGTACTTC.

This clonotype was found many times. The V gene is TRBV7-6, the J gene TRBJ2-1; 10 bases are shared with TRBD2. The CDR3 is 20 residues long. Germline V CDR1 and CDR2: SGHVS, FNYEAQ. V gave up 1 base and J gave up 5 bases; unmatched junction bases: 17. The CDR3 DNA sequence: TGTGCCAGCAGCTTAGAAGGCGGGTCTAGCGGGGGTGGGGGGGACAATGAGCAGTTCTTC. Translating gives CASSLEGGSSGGGGDNEQFF.

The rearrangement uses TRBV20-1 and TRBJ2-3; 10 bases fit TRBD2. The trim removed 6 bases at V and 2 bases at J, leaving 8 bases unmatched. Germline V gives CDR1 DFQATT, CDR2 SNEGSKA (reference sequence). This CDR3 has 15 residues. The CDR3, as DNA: TGCAGTGCAGGGGGCGGGACTAGCGACACAGATACGCAGTATTTT. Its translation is CSAGGGTSDTDTQYF.

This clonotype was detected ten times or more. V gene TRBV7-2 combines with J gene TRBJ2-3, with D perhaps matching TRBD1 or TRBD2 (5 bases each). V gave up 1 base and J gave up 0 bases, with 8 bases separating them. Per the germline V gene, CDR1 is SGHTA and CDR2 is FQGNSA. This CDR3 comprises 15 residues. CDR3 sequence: CASSLDRTSTDTQYF. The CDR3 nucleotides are TGTGCCAGCAGCTTAGACAGGACTAGCACAGATACGCAGTATTTT.

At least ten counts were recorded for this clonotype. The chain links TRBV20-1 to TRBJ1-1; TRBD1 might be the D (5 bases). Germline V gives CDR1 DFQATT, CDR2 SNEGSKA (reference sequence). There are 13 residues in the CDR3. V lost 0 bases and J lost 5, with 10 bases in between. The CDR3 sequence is CSARDGGETEAFF. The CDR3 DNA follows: TGCAGTGCTAGAGATGGGGGAGAGACTGAAGCTTTCTTT.

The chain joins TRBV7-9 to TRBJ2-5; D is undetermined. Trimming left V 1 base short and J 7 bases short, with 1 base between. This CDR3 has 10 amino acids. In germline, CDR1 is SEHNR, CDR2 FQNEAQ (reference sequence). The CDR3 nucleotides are TGTGCCAGCAGCTTAGGGACCCAGTACTTC. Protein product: CASSLGTQYF.

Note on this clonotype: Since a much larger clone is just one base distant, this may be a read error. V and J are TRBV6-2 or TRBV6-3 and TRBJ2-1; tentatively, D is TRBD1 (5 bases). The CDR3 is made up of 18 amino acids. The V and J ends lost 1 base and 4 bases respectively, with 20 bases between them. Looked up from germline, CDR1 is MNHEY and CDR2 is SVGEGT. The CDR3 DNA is TGTGCCAGCAGTTACTACCCCCCGGAGATGGGGCGGTACAATGAGCAGTTCTTC. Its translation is CASSYYPPEMGRYNEQFF.

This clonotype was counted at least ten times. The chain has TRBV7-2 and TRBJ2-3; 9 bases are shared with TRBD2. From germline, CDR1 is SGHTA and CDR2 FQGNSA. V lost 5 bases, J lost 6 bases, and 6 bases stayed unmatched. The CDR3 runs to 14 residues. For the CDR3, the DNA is TGTGCCAGCAGCACCACTAGCGGGTCGGATACGCAGTATTTT. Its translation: CASSTTSGSDTQYF.

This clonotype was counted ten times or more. This CDR3 is CSARAPGTSGSYEQYF. CDR3 coding DNA: TGCAGTGCTAGGGCCCCCGGGACTAGCGGGAGTTACGAGCAGTACTTC. The chain has TRBV20-1 and TRBJ2-7; 14 positions agree with TRBD2. Per the germline V gene, CDR1 is DFQATT and CDR2 is SNEGSKA (reference sequence). V was clipped by 3 bases and J by 4 bases; unmatched bases: 8. The CDR3 covers 16 residues.

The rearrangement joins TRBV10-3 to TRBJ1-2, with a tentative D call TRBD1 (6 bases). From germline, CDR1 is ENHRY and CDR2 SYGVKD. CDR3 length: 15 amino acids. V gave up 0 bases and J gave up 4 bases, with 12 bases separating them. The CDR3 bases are TGTGCCATCAGTGAGTCGATGGGGGCAACCTATGGCTACACCTTC. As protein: CAISESMGATYGYTF.

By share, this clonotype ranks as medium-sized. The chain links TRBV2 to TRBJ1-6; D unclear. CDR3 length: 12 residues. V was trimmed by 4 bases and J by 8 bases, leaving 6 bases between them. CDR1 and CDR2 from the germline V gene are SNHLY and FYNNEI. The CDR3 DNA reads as TGTGCCAGCAGTGTTAGAGATTCACCCCTCCACTTT. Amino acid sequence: CASSVRDSPLHF. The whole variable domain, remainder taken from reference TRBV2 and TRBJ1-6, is EPEVTQTPSHQVTQMGQEVILRCVPISNHLYFYWYRQILGQKVEFLVSFYNNEISEKSEIFDDQFSVERPDGSNFTLKIRSTKLEDSAMYFCASSVRDSPLHFGNGTRLTVT.

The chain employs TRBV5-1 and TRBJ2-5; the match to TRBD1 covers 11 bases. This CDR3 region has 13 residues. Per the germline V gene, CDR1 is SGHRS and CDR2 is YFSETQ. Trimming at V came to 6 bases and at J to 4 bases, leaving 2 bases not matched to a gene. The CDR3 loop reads CASTGTGGETQYF. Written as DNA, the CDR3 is TGCGCCAGCACCGGGACAGGGGGAGAGACCCAGTACTTC.

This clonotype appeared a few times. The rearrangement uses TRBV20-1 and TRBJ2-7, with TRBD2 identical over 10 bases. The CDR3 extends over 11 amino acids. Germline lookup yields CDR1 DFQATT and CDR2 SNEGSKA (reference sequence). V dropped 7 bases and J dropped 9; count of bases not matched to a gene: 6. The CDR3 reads CSVQGLARQYF. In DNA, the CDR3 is TGCAGTGTCCAGGGACTAGCGAGGCAGTACTTC.

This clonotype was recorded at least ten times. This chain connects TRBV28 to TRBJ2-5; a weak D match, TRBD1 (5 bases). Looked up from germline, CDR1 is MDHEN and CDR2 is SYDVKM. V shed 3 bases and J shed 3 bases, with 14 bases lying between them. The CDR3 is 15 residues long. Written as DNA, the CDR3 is TGTGCCAGCAGTTTTGTTCGGACACAAAAAGAGACCCAGTACTTC. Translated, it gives CASSFVRTQKETQYF.

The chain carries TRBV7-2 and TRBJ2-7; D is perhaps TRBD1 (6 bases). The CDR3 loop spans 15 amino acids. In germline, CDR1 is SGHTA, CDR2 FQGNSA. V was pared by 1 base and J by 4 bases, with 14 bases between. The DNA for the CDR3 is TGTGCCAGCAGCTTAGACAGGGTAACCCTATACGAGCAGTACTTC. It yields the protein CASSLDRVTLYEQYF.

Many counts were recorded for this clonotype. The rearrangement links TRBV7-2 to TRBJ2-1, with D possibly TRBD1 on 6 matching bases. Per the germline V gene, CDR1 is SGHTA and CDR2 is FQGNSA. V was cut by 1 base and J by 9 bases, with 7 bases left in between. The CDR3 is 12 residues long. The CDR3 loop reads CASSLEGVEQFF. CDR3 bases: TGTGCCAGCAGCTTAGAGGGGGTTGAGCAGTTCTTC.

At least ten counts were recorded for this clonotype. Here the CDR3 reads CAIGGWGQTAGTDTQYF. CDR3 DNA: TGTGCCATCGGGGGGTGGGGGCAGACAGCCGGAACAGATACGCAGTATTTT. V usage is TRBV10-3 and J usage is TRBJ2-3; either TRBD1 or TRBD2 may supply D (6 bases each). The CDR3 has 17 amino acids. Germline CDR1 is ENHRY and CDR2 is SYGVKD. V lost 8 bases to trimming and J lost 3 bases, with 24 bases between them.

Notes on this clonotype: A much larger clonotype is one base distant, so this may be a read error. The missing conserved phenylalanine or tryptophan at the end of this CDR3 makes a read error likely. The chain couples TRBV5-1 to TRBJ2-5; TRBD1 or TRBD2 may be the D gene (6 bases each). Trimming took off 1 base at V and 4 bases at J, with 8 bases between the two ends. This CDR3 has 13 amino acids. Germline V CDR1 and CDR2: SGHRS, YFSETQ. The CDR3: CASSLRGVETQYC. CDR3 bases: TGCGCCAGCAGCTTGAGGGGGGTAGAGACCCAGTACTGC.

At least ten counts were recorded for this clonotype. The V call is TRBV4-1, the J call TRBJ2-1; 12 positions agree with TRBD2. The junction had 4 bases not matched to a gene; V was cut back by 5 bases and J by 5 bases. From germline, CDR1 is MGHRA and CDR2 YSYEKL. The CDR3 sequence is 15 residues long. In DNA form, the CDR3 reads TGCGCCAGCAGCGAGACTAGCGGGGGCAACAATGAGCAGTTCTTC. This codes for CASSETSGGNNEQFF.

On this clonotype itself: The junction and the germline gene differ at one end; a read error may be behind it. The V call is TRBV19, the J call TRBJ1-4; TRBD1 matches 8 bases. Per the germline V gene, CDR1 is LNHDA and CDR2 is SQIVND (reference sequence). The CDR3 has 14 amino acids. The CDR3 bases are TGTGCCAGTAGTATTGGGACAGGCCTTGAAAAACTGCTTTTT. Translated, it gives CASSIGTGLEKLLF.